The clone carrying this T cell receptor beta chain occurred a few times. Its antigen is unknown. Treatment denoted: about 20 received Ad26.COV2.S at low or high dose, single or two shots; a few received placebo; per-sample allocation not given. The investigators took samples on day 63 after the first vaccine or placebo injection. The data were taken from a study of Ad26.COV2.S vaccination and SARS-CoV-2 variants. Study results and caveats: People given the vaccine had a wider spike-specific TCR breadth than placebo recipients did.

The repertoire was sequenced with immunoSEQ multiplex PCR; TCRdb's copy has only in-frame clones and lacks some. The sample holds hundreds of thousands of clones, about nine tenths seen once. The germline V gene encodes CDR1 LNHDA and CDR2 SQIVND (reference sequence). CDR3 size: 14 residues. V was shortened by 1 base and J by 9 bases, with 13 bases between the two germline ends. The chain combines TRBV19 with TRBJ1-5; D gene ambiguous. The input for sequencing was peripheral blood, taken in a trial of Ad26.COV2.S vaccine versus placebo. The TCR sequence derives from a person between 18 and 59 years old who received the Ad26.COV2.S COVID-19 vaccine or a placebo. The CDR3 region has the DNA TGTGCCAGTAGTATAGGCCCCAATCTATGGCCCCAGCATTTT. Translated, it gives CASSIGPNLWPQHF.